These T cell receptor beta chains were read from a single sample in a study of blood T cell repertoires in COVID-19. The method was immunoSEQ multiplex PCR; TCRdb's version includes in-frame clones alone and lacks a portion of them. The table lists tens of thousands of clones, approximately 79% of them singletons, with 26% in the top ten. The sequenced sample consisted of peripheral blood. Source of these receptors: a man aged 55 to 69 with active or convalescent COVID-19. Each CDR3 is given with its conserved first and last residue. Each record gives: J gene, D gene, V gene, CDR3 length, clone size, CDR3 protein, CDR3 DNA. A D gene is named only where the DNA matches it firmly. Where a row states a size, it is once, few, many or the class of an expanded clone; other rows omit it.

TRBJ1-2 | . | TRBV11-2 | 15 | . | CASSSAGAGGYGYTF | TGTGCCAGTTCATCGGCGGGGGCCGGGGGGTATGGCTACACCTTC
TRBJ2-1 | TRBD2 | TRBV4-2 | 18 | few | CASSQDWLAGTNYNEQFF | TGTGCCAGCAGCCAAGATTGGCTAGCGGGGACTAACTACAATGAGCAGTTCTTC
TRBJ2-7 | TRBD1 | TRBV10-3 | 14 | . | CAISAGQGSYEQYF | TGTGCCATCAGTGCGGGACAGGGGTCCTACGAGCAGTACTTC
TRBJ1-1 | . | TRBV9 | 14 | . | CASSPRRGSTEAFF | TGTGCCAGCAGCCCAAGGAGGGGTAGCACTGAAGCTTTCTTT
TRBJ2-2 | TRBD1 | TRBV9 | 14 | . | CASSGTGSTGELFF | TGTGCCAGCAGCGGGACAGGGAGCACCGGGGAGCTGTTTTTT
TRBJ2-5 | . | TRBV5-4 | 14 | . | CASSSGQLRETQYF | TGTGCCAGCAGCTCCGGACAGCTGCGGGAGACCCAGTACTTC
TRBJ1-2 | . | TRBV7-8 | 14 | once | CASSSGTGMRGYTF | TGTGCCAGCAGCTCAGGAACAGGGATGAGGGGCTACACCTTC
TRBJ2-5 | . | TRBV3-1/TRBV3-2 | 18 | . | CASSQGRYGAPHQETQYF | TGTGCCAGCAGCCAAGGGCGTTATGGGGCGCCTCATCAAGAGACCCAGTACTTC
TRBJ1-1 | . | TRBV6-5 | 12 | few | CASSRTGTEAFF | TGTGCCAGCAGCCGGACGGGGACAGAAGCTTTCTTT
TRBJ2-4 | . | TRBV19 | 15 | . | CASAPGGLAKNIQYF | TGTGCCAGTGCCCCCGGGGGACTGGCCAAAAACATTCAGTACTTC
TRBJ1-3 | . | TRBV6-5 | 15 | . | CASSLGVTSGNTIYF | TGTGCCAGCAGTTTAGGGGTGACCTCTGGAAACACCATATATTTT
TRBJ2-1 | TRBD1 | TRBV5-1 | 13 | . | CASSLSGQMEQFF | TGCGCCAGCAGCTTGTCGGGACAGATGGAGCAGTTCTTC
TRBJ2-3 | TRBD2 | TRBV19 | 14 | . | CASSIRTSGQKQYF | TGTGCCAGTAGTATACGGACTAGCGGCCAGAAGCAGTATTTT
TRBJ2-3 | TRBD2 | TRBV7-2 | 14 | . | CASSQGLVGDTQYF | TGTGCCAGCAGCCAAGGACTAGTCGGAGATACGCAGTATTTT
TRBJ2-2 | TRBD1 | TRBV19 | 13 | . | CASRTGGTGELFF | TGTGCCAGTAGGACAGGGGGGACCGGGGAGCTGTTTTTT
TRBJ1-1 | TRBD1 | TRBV2 | 13 | . | CASMPDRQGEAFF | TGTGCCAGCATGCCCGATAGACAGGGTGAAGCTTTCTTT
TRBJ1-5 | TRBD1 | TRBV6-2/TRBV6-3 | 14 | . | CASSGTGGRQPQHF | TGTGCCAGCAGTGGGACAGGGGGGCGGCAGCCCCAGCATTTT
TRBJ1-2 | TRBD1 | TRBV2 | 13 | . | CASSEGQGYGYTF | TGTGCCAGCAGTGAAGGACAGGGCTATGGCTACACCTTC
TRBJ1-1 | TRBD1 | TRBV6-5 | 13 | . | CASTREGAEKAFF | TGTGCCAGCACCCGAGAGGGGGCAGAAAAAGCTTTCTTT
TRBJ1-4 | TRBD1 | TRBV5-5 | 17 | . | CASSLVRQGATNEKLFF | TGTGCCAGCAGCTTGGTGAGACAGGGGGCGACTAATGAAAAACTGTTTTTT
TRBJ2-1 | . | TRBV24-1 | 15 | few | CATSDRSGSYNEQFF | TGTGCCACCAGTGATCGAAGCGGTAGTTACAATGAGCAGTTCTTC
TRBJ1-5 | . | TRBV10-3 | 15 | once | CAISDPGVSNQPQHF | TGTGCCATCAGTGACCCAGGGGTTAGCAATCAGCCCCAGCATTTT
TRBJ1-6 | TRBD1 | TRBV30 | 14 | few | CAWDKGQANSPLHF | TGTGCCTGGGATAAGGGACAGGCGAATTCACCCCTCCACTTT
TRBJ2-1 | . | TRBV7-9 | 17 | . | CASSLALAPRSYNEQFF | TGTGCCAGCAGCTTAGCTCTAGCTCCTCGTTCCTACAATGAGCAGTTCTTC
TRBJ1-1 | TRBD1 | TRBV27 | 15 | . | CASSWGQSLNTEAFF | TGTGCCAGCAGTTGGGGACAGAGTTTGAACACTGAAGCTTTCTTT
TRBJ2-3 | TRBD2 | TRBV7-3 | 17 | . | CASSLDGTSGNLDTQYF | TGTGCCAGCAGCTTAGACGGGACTAGCGGTAATTTGGATACGCAGTATTTT
TRBJ1-4 | TRBD1 | TRBV6-1 | 16 | . | CASSEWDRGREEKLFF | TGTGCCAGCAGTGAATGGGACAGGGGGCGGGAGGAAAAACTGTTTTTT
TRBJ2-5 | . | TRBV5-5 | 13 | . | CASSPGGQETQYF | TGTGCCAGCAGCCCCGGGGGTCAGGAGACCCAGTACTTC
TRBJ1-5 | . | TRBV9 | 13 | . | CASSVAPNQPQHF | TGTGCCAGCAGCGTAGCCCCTAATCAGCCCCAGCATTTT
TRBJ1-1 | . | TRBV7-2 | 15 | . | CASSFDRRTTTEAFF | TGTGCCAGCAGCTTTGACAGAAGAACGACCACTGAAGCTTTCTTT
TRBJ2-5 | . | TRBV29-1 | 14 | few | CSVAGLQGGETQYF | TGCAGCGTTGCCGGCCTACAAGGAGGAGAGACCCAGTACTTC
TRBJ2-1 | . | TRBV4-1 | 16 | once | CASSQEPGGGYNEQFF | TGCGCCAGCAGCCAAGAACCGGGGGGCGGATACAATGAGCAGTTCTTC
TRBJ2-5 | . | TRBV9 | 16 | . | CASSVDTWGQGETQYF | TGTGCCAGCAGCGTGGATACGTGGGGCCAAGGGGAGACCCAGTACTTC
TRBJ1-4 | TRBD1 | TRBV28 | 16 | . | CASSSPRGSTNEKLFF | TGTGCCAGCAGCTCACCCAGGGGGTCAACTAATGAAAAACTGTTTTTT
TRBJ1-1 | TRBD1 | TRBV11-2 | 16 | . | CASSLGDRGWNTEAFF | TGTGCCAGCAGCTTAGGGGACAGGGGGTGGAACACTGAAGCTTTCTTT
TRBJ1-2 | . | TRBV28 | 14 | . | CASTRGDTNYGYTF | TGTGCCAGCACTCGAGGGGACACAAACTATGGCTACACCTTC
TRBJ2-5 | . | TRBV12-5 | 12 | . | CASSGPKETQYF | TGTGCTAGTTCAGGGCCGAAAGAGACCCAGTACTTC
TRBJ1-2 | TRBD1 | TRBV30 | 12 | . | CAWTPGGYGYTF | TGTGCCTGGACCCCAGGGGGTTATGGCTACACCTTC
TRBJ2-1 | TRBD2 | TRBV9 | 15 | . | CASSVSGGASNEQFF | TGTGCCAGCAGCGTTAGCGGGGGGGCCTCGAATGAGCAGTTCTTC
TRBJ1-1 | . | TRBV19 | 16 | . | CASSVYRAPQDTEAFF | TGTGCCAGTAGTGTCTACAGGGCGCCACAAGACACTGAAGCTTTCTTT
TRBJ2-7 | . | TRBV3-1/TRBV3-2 | 13 | . | CASSYLDRYEQYF | TGTGCCAGCAGCTACCTGGACAGATACGAGCAGTACTTC
TRBJ2-5 | TRBD2 | TRBV28 | 16 | . | CATLGLAARGWETQYF | TGTGCCACCCTGGGACTAGCGGCCCGAGGGTGGGAGACCCAGTACTTC
TRBJ2-3 | TRBD2 | TRBV5-4 | 15 | . | CASSLSSGVTDTQYF | TGTGCCAGCAGCTTGTCTAGCGGGGTCACAGATACGCAGTATTTT
TRBJ2-7 | . | TRBV21-1 | 12 | once | CEKGQGVNEQYF | TGCGAGAAGGGACAGGGGGTCAACGAGCAGTACTTC
TRBJ1-1 | . | TRBV6-1 | 12 | few | CASSEDDRRAFF | TGTGCCAGCAGTGAAGACGACAGACGGGCTTTCTTT
TRBJ2-1 | . | TRBV9 | 16 | . | CASSVERGSSYNEQFF | TGTGCCAGCAGCGTAGAACGGGGAAGCTCCTACAATGAGCAGTTCTTC